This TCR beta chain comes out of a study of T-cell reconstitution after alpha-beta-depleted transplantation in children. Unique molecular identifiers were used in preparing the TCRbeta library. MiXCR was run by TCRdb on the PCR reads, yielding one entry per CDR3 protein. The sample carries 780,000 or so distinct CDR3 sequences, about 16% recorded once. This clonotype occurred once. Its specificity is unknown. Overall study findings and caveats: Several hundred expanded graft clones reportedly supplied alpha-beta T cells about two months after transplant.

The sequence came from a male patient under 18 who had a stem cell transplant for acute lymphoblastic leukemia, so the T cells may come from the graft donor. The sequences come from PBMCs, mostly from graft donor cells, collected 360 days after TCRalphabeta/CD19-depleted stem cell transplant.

The CDR3 loop is CASSYNGGNYGYTF. CDR3 coding DNA: TGTGCCAGCAGTTACAACGGGGGAAACTATGGCTACACCTTC. This rearrangement joins TRBV6-2 or TRBV6-3 to TRBJ1-2; tentatively, D is TRBD1 (5 bases). Trimming pared 2 bases from V and 2 bases from J, leaving 9 bases between. Germline V gene sequence: CDR1 MNHEY, CDR2 SVGEGT. The CDR3 sequence is 14 residues long.